The entry below describes one T cell receptor (beta chain). This table comes from immunoSEQ multiplex PCR, and its TCRdb copy is limited to in-frame clones, with some not included. The sample has over 85,000 clones; about 87% are singletons. The data were taken from a study of blood T cell repertoires in COVID-19. The CDR3 has 15 amino acids. V dropped 0 bases and J dropped 3; count of bases not matched to a gene: 5. Germline V gene sequence: CDR1 LNHNV, CDR2 YYDKDF (reference sequence). The TCR comes from a man aged 40-49 years with acute or convalescent COVID-19. The sample taken for sequencing was peripheral blood. V gene TRBV15 combines with J gene TRBJ2-7, with 7 bases matching TRBD1. The CDR3: CATSRDGTAGYEQYF. CDR3 nucleotides: TGTGCCACCAGCAGAGACGGGACAGCCGGCTACGAGCAGTACTTC.